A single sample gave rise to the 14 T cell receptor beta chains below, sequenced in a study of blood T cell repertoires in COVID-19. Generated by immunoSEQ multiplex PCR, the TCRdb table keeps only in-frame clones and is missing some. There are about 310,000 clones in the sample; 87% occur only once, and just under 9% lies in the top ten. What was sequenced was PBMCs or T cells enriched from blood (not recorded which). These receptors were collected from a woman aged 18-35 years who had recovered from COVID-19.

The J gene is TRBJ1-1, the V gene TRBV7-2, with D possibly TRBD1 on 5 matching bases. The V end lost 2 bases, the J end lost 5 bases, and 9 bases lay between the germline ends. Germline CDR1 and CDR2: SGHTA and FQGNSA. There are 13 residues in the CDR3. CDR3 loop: CASSLRPGTEAFF. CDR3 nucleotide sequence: TGTGCCAGCAGCTTACGTCCAGGGACTGAAGCTTTCTTT.

This CDR3 is CASSQDLPLTNYGYTF. CDR3 DNA sequence: TGCGCCAGCAGCCAAGATCTCCCACTCACTAACTATGGCTACACCTTC. The genes are TRBV4-3 and TRBJ1-2; D is ambiguous. This CDR3 region has 16 residues. Germline CDR1 and CDR2: LGHNA and YSLEER. V lost 0 bases to trimming and J lost 0 bases, with 11 bases between them.

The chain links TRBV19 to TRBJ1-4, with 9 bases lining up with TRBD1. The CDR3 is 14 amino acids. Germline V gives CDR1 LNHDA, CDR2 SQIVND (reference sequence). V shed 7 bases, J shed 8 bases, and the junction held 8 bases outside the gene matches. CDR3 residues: CASMADRGREKLFF. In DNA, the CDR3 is TGTGCCAGTATGGCGGACAGGGGAAGGGAAAAACTGTTTTTT. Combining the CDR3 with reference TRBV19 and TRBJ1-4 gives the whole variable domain DGGITQSPKYLFRKEGQNVTLSCEQNLNHDAMYWYRQDPGQGLRLIYYSQIVNDFQKGDIAEGYSVSREKKESFPLTVTSAQKNPTAFYLCASMADRGREKLFFGSGTQLSVL.

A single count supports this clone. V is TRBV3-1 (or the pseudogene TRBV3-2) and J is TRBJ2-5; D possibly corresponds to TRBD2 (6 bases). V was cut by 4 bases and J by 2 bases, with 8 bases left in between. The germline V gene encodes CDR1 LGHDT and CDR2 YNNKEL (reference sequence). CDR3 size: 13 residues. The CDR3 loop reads CASSRGDQETQYF. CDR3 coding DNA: TGTGCCAGCAGCCGCGGGGATCAAGAGACCCAGTACTTC.

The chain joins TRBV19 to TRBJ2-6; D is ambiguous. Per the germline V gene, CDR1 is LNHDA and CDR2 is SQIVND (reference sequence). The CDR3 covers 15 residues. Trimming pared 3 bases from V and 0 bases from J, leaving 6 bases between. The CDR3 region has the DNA TGTGCCAGTAGTATTTCCGTCTCTGGGGCCAACGTCCTGACTTTC. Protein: CASSISVSGANVLTF.

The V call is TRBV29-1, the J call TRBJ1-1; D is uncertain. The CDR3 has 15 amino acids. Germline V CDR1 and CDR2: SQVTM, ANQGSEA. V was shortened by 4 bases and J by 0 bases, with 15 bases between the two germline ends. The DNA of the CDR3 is TGCAGCGTTGGACGGCAACTAAGCATGAACACTGAAGCTTTCTTT. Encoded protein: CSVGRQLSMNTEAFF.

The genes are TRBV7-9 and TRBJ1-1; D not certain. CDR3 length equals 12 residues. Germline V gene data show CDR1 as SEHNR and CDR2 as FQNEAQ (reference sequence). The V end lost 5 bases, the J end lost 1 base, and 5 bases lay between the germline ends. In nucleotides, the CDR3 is TGTGCCAGCAGCCAAAAGAACACTGAAGCTTTCTTT. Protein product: CASSQKNTEAFF.

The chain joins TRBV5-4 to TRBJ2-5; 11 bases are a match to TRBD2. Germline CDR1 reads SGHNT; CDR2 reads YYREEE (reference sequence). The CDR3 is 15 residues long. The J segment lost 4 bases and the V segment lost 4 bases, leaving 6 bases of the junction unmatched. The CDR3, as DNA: TGTGCCAGCAGCAGGGGACTAGCGGAGTCAGAGACCCAGTACTTC. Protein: CASSRGLAESETQYF.

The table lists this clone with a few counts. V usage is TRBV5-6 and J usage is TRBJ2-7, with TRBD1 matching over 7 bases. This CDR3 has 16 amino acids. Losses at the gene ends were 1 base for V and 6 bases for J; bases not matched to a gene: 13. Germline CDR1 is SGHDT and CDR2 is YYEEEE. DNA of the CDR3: TGTGCCAGCAGCTTGAGGACAGGCCTGTATGATGTCGAGCAGTACTTC. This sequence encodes CASSLRTGLYDVEQYF.

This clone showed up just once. The CDR3 DNA sequence: TGTGCCAGTAGTGCTACGACTAGAGGCTCCTACGAGCAGTACTTC. Amino acids: CASSATTRGSYEQYF. The chain couples TRBV19 to TRBJ2-7, with D perhaps TRBD2 (6 bases). The germline V and J ends were trimmed by 5 bases and 0 bases, with 14 bases remaining between them. The CDR3 extends over 15 amino acids. Germline assignment: CDR1 LNHDA and CDR2 SQIVND (reference sequence). The whole variable domain, remainder taken from reference TRBV19 and TRBJ2-7, is DGGITQSPKYLFRKEGQNVTLSCEQNLNHDAMYWYRQDPGQGLRLIYYSQIVNDFQKGDIAEGYSVSREKKESFPLTVTSAQKNPTAFYLCASSATTRGSYEQYFGPGTRLTVT.

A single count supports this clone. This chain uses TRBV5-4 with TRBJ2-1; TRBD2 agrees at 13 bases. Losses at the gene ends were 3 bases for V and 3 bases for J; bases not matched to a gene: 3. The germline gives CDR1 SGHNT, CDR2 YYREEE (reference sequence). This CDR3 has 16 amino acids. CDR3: CASSSGTSGVYNEQFF. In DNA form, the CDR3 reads TGTGCCAGCAGCTCCGGGACTAGCGGGGTCTACAATGAGCAGTTCTTC.

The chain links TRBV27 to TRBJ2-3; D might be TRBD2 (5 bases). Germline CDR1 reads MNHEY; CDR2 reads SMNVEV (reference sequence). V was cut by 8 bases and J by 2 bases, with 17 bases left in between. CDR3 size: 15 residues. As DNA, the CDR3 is TGTGCCAGCTCTAATCCGGGGAAATCCACAGATACGCAGTATTTT. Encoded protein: CASSNPGKSTDTQYF.

The CDR3 sequence is CASSLSSTEAFF. In DNA, the CDR3 is TGCGCCAGCAGTCTCTCGAGCACTGAAGCTTTCTTT. The V and J genes are TRBV23-1 and TRBJ1-1; D unresolved. TRBV23-1 is noted as an ORF with a role that remains uncertain. The CDR3 runs to 12 residues. V dropped 4 bases and J dropped 4 bases, with 7 bases sitting between them.

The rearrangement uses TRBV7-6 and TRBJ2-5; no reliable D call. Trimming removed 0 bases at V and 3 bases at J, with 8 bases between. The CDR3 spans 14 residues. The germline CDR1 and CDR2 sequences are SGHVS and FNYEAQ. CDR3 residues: CASSLAGLEETQYF. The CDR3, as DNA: TGTGCCAGCAGCTTAGCGGGCCTGGAAGAGACCCAGTACTTC.